This T cell receptor beta chain was sequenced in a study of T-cell reconstitution after alpha-beta-depleted transplantation in children. CDR3 length: 18 residues. Per germline, CDR1 SGHDT and CDR2 YYEEEE. V lost 1 base and J lost 4, with 22 bases in between. Study-level results: The origin of high day-60 TCRbeta diversity in some patients lay in surviving recipient T cells and thymic progenitors.

Library preparation (for TCRbeta) was performed with unique molecular identifiers. TCRdb independently ran MiXCR on the PCR reads; one entry per CDR3 protein. The table lists nearly 350,000 distinct CDR3 sequences, roughly 15% of them singletons. Remarks on this clonotype: The antigen is not known.

The V gene is TRBV5-6, the J gene TRBJ2-3; the D gene is possibly TRBD2 (6 bases). This specimen consisted of PBMCs, mostly from graft donor cells, obtained 360 days after TCRalphabeta/CD19-depleted stem cell transplant. This TCR was recovered from a male patient between 2 and 9 years old who had a stem cell transplant for acute lymphoblastic leukemia, so the T cells may come from the graft donor. The CDR3, as DNA: TGTGCCAGCAGCTTGCGTGGGGGGTGGGGCTCTACGGCAGATACGCAGTATTTT. Its translation is CASSLRGGWGSTADTQYF.